These 29 T cell receptor beta chains came from one sample sequenced in a study of technical replicates of blood from a handful of donors. This table comes from immunoSEQ multiplex PCR, and its TCRdb copy is limited to in-frame clones, with some not included. The sample holds tens of thousands of clones, approximately 86% seen once. Sequences were obtained from PBMCs. These receptors were obtained from a human donor in good health. Some clones in this sample may be carry-over from other donors' samples.

The chain employs TRBV7-6 and TRBJ1-2; D gene uncertain. CDR1 SGHVS and CDR2 FNYEAQ come from the germline V gene. Trimming removed 5 bases at V and 7 bases at J, with 26 bases between. The CDR3 has 17 residues. This CDR3 reads CASSPHRGPTNYVGYTF. CDR3 coding DNA: TGTGCCAGCAGCCCTCACCGAGGGCCTACTAACTATGTTGGCTACACCTTC.

The chain links TRBV9 to TRBJ1-1; the D gene is possibly TRBD1 (6 bases). This CDR3 spans 14 amino acids. Per germline, CDR1 SGDLS and CDR2 YYNGEE. V lost 0 bases and J lost 2, with 8 bases in between. CDR3 region: CASSVGTANTEAFF. The DNA for the CDR3 is TGTGCCAGCAGCGTAGGGACAGCCAACACTGAAGCTTTCTTT.

The V gene is TRBV7-9, the J gene TRBJ1-1, with 10 bases lining up with TRBD1. With V trimmed by 7 bases and J by 4 bases, 15 bases remained unmatched. CDR3 length: 17 residues. CDR1 is SEHNR and CDR2 is FQNEAQ in the germline V gene (reference sequence). The CDR3 DNA reads TGTGCCAGCACCCCTGACAGGGGGCTTGCGAGCGGCACTGAAGCTTTCTTT. This translates into CASTPDRGLASGTEAFF.

This chain links TRBV2 with TRBJ2-2; TRBD2 agrees at 8 bases. J was trimmed by 7 bases and V by 6 bases; bases with no gene match: 10. The CDR3 is 15 residues long. In germline, CDR1 is SNHLY, CDR2 FYNNEI. CDR3 region: CASRDKRERDGELFF. The DNA for the CDR3 is TGTGCCAGCAGAGACAAGCGGGAGCGGGACGGGGAGCTGTTTTTT.

This clone was picked up a small number of times. V and J are TRBV6-5 and TRBJ1-6, with D possibly matching TRBD1 (5 bases). The CDR3 runs to 14 residues. The germline gives CDR1 MNHEY, CDR2 SVGAGI. V gave up 1 base and J gave up 7 bases, with 8 bases separating them. CDR3: CASSYLGVNSPLHF. As DNA, the CDR3 is TGTGCCAGCAGTTACTTAGGGGTAAATTCACCCCTCCACTTT.

The chain joins TRBV29-1 to TRBJ2-7, with D tentatively TRBD1 (6 bases). The CDR3 has 12 amino acids. Trimming left V 1 base short and J 3 bases short, with 7 bases between. Germline V gene lookup returns CDR1 SQVTM and CDR2 ANQGSEA. The CDR3 is CSVEGGGYEQYF. CDR3 bases: TGCAGCGTTGAAGGAGGGGGCTACGAGCAGTACTTC.

This rearrangement joins TRBV7-9 to TRBJ2-7; D is perhaps TRBD2 (5 bases). Germline V gene sequence: CDR1 SEHNR, CDR2 FQNEAQ (reference sequence). This CDR3 has 10 residues. Between the trimmed V and J ends, which lost 7 bases and 9 bases, there was a span of 10 bases. The CDR3 sequence is CASMKAGQYF. CDR3 in DNA: TGTGCCAGCATGAAGGCGGGGCAGTACTTC.

The J gene is TRBJ1-2, the V gene TRBV9; D call uncertain. Per the germline V gene, CDR1 is SGDLS and CDR2 is YYNGEE. This CDR3 spans 15 amino acids. The V gene lost 3 bases and the J gene lost 3 bases, with 15 bases spanning the gap. The CDR3 region is CASSASTGSHYGYTF. As DNA, the CDR3 is TGTGCCAGCAGCGCGTCTACCGGGTCTCACTATGGCTACACCTTC.

The chain is built from TRBV5-6 and TRBJ2-7, with a tentative D call TRBD1 (5 bases). Germline V gene data show CDR1 as SGHDT and CDR2 as YYEEEE. V lost 0 bases and J lost 4, with 20 bases in between. The CDR3 totals 17 residues. The CDR3 DNA reads as TGTGCCAGCAGCTTGGGCCATTTGGGGCAGGGATGGTACGAGCAGTACTTC. It is translated as CASSLGHLGQGWYEQYF.

This rearrangement joins TRBV5-1 to TRBJ2-5; the D gene is possibly TRBD1 (6 bases). V was shortened by 1 base and J by 4 bases, with 14 bases between the two germline ends. This CDR3 has 15 residues. Germline V gene lookup returns CDR1 SGHRS and CDR2 YFSETQ. CDR3 protein: CASSLQGGVAETQYF. The CDR3 DNA is TGCGCCAGCAGCTTGCAAGGGGGTGTCGCAGAGACCCAGTACTTC. Full variable domain (remainder filled in from reference TRBV5-1 and TRBJ2-5): KAGVTQTPRYLIKTRGQQVTLSCSPISGHRSVSWYQQTPGQGLQFLFEYFSETQRNKGNFPGRFSGRQFSNSRSEMNVSTLELGDSALYLCASSLQGGVAETQYFGPGTRLLVL.

The genes are TRBV11-2 and TRBJ1-5, with D tentatively TRBD1 (6 bases). Germline values: CDR1 SGHAT, CDR2 FQNNGV. V was cut by 1 base and J by 2 bases, with 6 bases left in between. The CDR3 runs to 14 residues. This chain's CDR3 is CASSLAGGNQPQHF. The CDR3 DNA is TGTGCCAGCAGCTTAGCAGGGGGCAATCAGCCCCAGCATTTT. Together with reference TRBV11-2 and TRBJ1-5, the CDR3 gives the full variable domain: EAGVAQSPRYKIIEKRQSVAFWCNPISGHATLYWYQQILGQGPKLLIQFQNNGVVDDSQLPKDRFSAERLKGVDSTLKIQPAKLEDSAVYLCASSLAGGNQPQHFGDGTRLSIL.

The chain employs TRBV4-3 and TRBJ2-2; D is possibly TRBD1 (5 bases). CDR1 and CDR2 (germline): LGHNA, YSLEER. The CDR3 extends over 12 amino acids. Trimming took 4 bases from V and 6 from J, leaving 6 bases between them. In nucleotides, the CDR3 is TGCGCCAGCAGCCGGGGCCCCGGGGAGCTGTTTTTT. It specifies CASSRGPGELFF.

The chain combines TRBV7-6 with TRBJ2-7, with TRBD2 identical over 9 bases. V shed 1 base, J shed 5 bases, and the junction held 6 bases outside the gene matches. The CDR3 is made up of 15 amino acids. In germline, CDR1 is SGHVS, CDR2 FNYEAQ. The CDR3 spells CASSLVAGGGNEQYF. CDR3 in DNA: TGTGCCAGCAGCTTAGTGGCGGGAGGGGGGAACGAGCAGTACTTC.

V and J are TRBV4-1 and TRBJ1-3, with 8 bases matching TRBD1. The trim removed 4 bases at V and 4 bases at J, leaving 6 bases unmatched. Germline CDR1 is MGHRA and CDR2 is YSYEKL. CDR3 length: 15 amino acids. The DNA of the CDR3 is TGCGCCAGCAGCCTGTGGACAGGGTTGGGAAACACCATATATTTT. This sequence encodes CASSLWTGLGNTIYF.

The rearrangement uses TRBV6-5 and TRBJ1-6; D gene uncertain. The CDR3 is 13 residues long. V was shortened by 6 bases and J by 7 bases, with 10 bases between the two germline ends. In germline, CDR1 is MNHEY, CDR2 SVGAGI. CDR3: CASSRMENSPLHF. The CDR3 nucleotides are TGTGCCAGCAGCCGGATGGAGAATTCACCCCTCCACTTT.

CDR3 in DNA: TGTGCCAGCAGTTCTGTAGGGGGCCGCTACGAGCAGTACTTC. Amino acids: CASSSVGGRYEQYF. The V gene is TRBV27, the J gene TRBJ2-7, with 7 bases identical to TRBD1. This CDR3 region has 14 residues. With V trimmed by 4 bases and J by 3 bases, 6 bases remained unmatched. The germline V gene has CDR1 MNHEY and CDR2 SMNVEV (reference sequence).

The chain combines TRBV6-5 with TRBJ2-1; no reliable D call. Trimming took off 4 bases at V and 0 bases at J, with 7 bases between the two ends. The CDR3 length is 14 residues. Germline CDR1 is MNHEY and CDR2 is SVGAGI. The CDR3 sequence is CASSSLSSYNEQFF. As DNA, the CDR3 is TGTGCCAGCAGTTCGTTGAGCTCCTACAATGAGCAGTTCTTC.

This chain connects TRBV7-2 to TRBJ2-1; D possibly corresponds to TRBD2 (6 bases). The CDR3 has 15 residues. CDR1 and CDR2 from the germline V gene are SGHTA and FQGNSA. Trimming cost V 3 bases and J 3 bases, with 12 bases left between them. CDR3 sequence: CASSFRGGNYNEQFF. The CDR3, as DNA: TGTGCCAGCAGCTTCCGTGGCGGGAACTACAATGAGCAGTTCTTC.

The V gene is TRBV30, the J gene TRBJ2-3, with TRBD2 as a possible D gene (5 bases). The CDR3 has 13 amino acids. Between the trimmed V and J ends, which lost 1 base and 6 bases, there was a span of 11 bases. CDR1 is GTSNPN, CDR2 SVGIG, per germline (reference sequence). The DNA for the CDR3 is TGTGCCTGGAGTGGGGGAGCTATGGATACGCAGTATTTT. It yields the protein CAWSGGAMDTQYF. Full variable domain (remainder filled in from reference TRBV30 and TRBJ2-3): SQTIHQWPATLVQPVGSPLSLECTVEGTSNPNLYWYRQAAGRGLQLLFYSVGIGQISSEVPQNLSASRPQDRQFILSSKKLLLSDSGFYLCAWSGGAMDTQYFGPGTRLTVL.

This sequence joins TRBV21-1 and TRBJ2-1; the table's D gene call, TRBD2, was not cross checked with the DNA. TRBV21-1 is tagged as a pseudogene. The CDR3 spans 20 residues. CDR3 DNA: TGTGCCAGCAGCAATGACGGGACAGGGTGGCCTAGCGGGAGTGTGGATGAGCAGTTCTTC. Its protein product is CASSNDGTGWPSGSVDEQFF.

This clone has more than one count but fewer than ten. The V gene is TRBV6-6, the J gene TRBJ2-7; a weak D match, TRBD2 (5 bases). Trimming pared 2 bases from V and 2 bases from J, leaving 10 bases between. Germline lookup yields CDR1 MNHNY and CDR2 SVGAGI (reference sequence). The CDR3 is made up of 14 amino acids. The DNA for the CDR3 is TGTGCCAGCAGTTACCTGAGGGAAGCCTACGAGCAGTACTTC. Its protein product is CASSYLREAYEQYF.

V and J are TRBV19 and TRBJ2-5; TRBD2 matches 16 bases. Germline CDR1 reads LNHDA; CDR2 reads SQIVND (reference sequence). This CDR3 comprises 16 residues. V trimming: 3 bases; J trimming: 5 bases; junction bases outside the gene matches: 3. In DNA form, the CDR3 reads TGTGCCAGTAGTATTGCGGGACTAGCGGGAGGGGAGACCCAGTACTTC. Translated, it gives CASSIAGLAGGETQYF.

This sequence joins TRBV9 and TRBJ1-3, with D perhaps TRBD1 (5 bases). The CDR3 runs 13 residues. V lost 0 bases to trimming and J lost 4 bases, with 5 bases between them. Germline lookup yields CDR1 SGDLS and CDR2 YYNGEE. Here the CDR3 reads CASSVGQGNTIYF. CDR3 sequence (DNA): TGTGCCAGCAGCGTAGGACAGGGAAACACCATATATTTT.

This clone was observed a few times. This chain uses TRBV4-1 with TRBJ1-6; maybe TRBD1 (6 bases). From germline, CDR1 is MGHRA and CDR2 YSYEKL. The length of the CDR3 is 15 residues. Trimming shortened V by 2 bases and J by 12 bases, and 17 bases separated the two germline ends. The CDR3 DNA follows: TGCGCCAGCAGCCAACCACCGATAACAGGGTTACCCCTCCACTTT. It specifies CASSQPPITGLPLHF.

This clone appeared a single time. The gene calls are TRBV7-3 and TRBJ2-3; 7 positions match TRBD2. Germline V gene sequence: CDR1 SGHTA, CDR2 FQGTGA. Trimming removed 1 base from V and 0 bases from J; junction bases left unmatched: 10. This CDR3 contains 18 residues. CDR3 residues: CASSLIPGTKSSTDTQYF. The DNA for the CDR3 is TGTGCCAGCAGCTTAATACCGGGGACTAAATCTAGCACAGATACGCAGTATTTT.

There are a few counts of this clone. The chain has TRBV5-6 and TRBJ1-2; 8 bases match TRBD1. The CDR3 has 13 residues. Germline CDR1 and CDR2: SGHDT and YYEEEE. The junction had 4 bases not matched to a gene; V was cut back by 3 bases and J by 6 bases. CDR3 coding DNA: TGTGCCAGCAGCTACAGGGGGGTGAATGGCTACACCTTC. Amino acid sequence: CASSYRGVNGYTF.

This chain connects TRBV29-1 to TRBJ1-2; maybe TRBD1 (6 bases). The CDR3 length is 13 residues. V was trimmed by 7 bases and J by 0 bases, leaving 12 bases between them. CDR1 is SQVTM and CDR2 is ANQGSEA in the germline V gene. In DNA form, the CDR3 reads TGCAGCGCCTGGACAGTTTCTAACTATGGCTACACCTTC. It specifies CSAWTVSNYGYTF.

The rearrangement links TRBV5-1 to TRBJ1-4, with D perhaps TRBD1 (6 bases). The germline V gene encodes CDR1 SGHRS and CDR2 YFSETQ. The CDR3 sequence is 15 residues long. V was shortened by 3 bases and J by 7 bases, with 16 bases between the two germline ends. The CDR3, as DNA: TGCGCCAGCAGCTCTGGTACAGGGCTGGCTGAAAAACTGTTTTTT. Translated, it gives CASSSGTGLAEKLFF.

V is TRBV19 and J is TRBJ2-7, with 9 bases identical to TRBD1. V shed 6 bases and J 6 bases; nucleotides not matched to a gene: 9. This CDR3 has 14 residues. In germline, CDR1 is LNHDA, CDR2 SQIVND (reference sequence). The CDR3 DNA follows: TGTGCCAGTAGCGCGGGACAGGGAACGACCGAGCAGTACTTC. Its translation is CASSAGQGTTEQYF.